The 23 T cell receptor beta chains listed next were all sequenced from one sample in a study of human T cells and chemical hapten exposure. As to time point: patch test 1, 2 weeks after DPC sensitization. Treatment indicated: therapeutic diphenylcyclopropenone sensitization with weekly scalp DPC. Via MiXCR, TCRdb re-called the RACE reads, giving one row per CDR3 protein. Of about 340,000 distinct CDR3 sequences listed, approximately 6.3% are singletons. The material sequenced was whole blood, taken in connection with sensitization to the hapten diphenylcyclopropenone (DPC). Source of these receptors: a woman between 18 and 29 years old with alopecia areata. Some clones in this sample may be carry-over from other donors' samples.

This clonotype was detected many times. This chain connects TRBV6-6 to TRBJ2-5, with 10 bases fitting TRBD2. CDR3 length: 15 amino acids. V was clipped by 1 base and J by 5 bases; unmatched bases: 4. Germline values: CDR1 MNHNY, CDR2 SVGAGI (reference sequence). The CDR3 DNA reads as TGTGCCAGCAGTTACTGGGCTAGCGGGGGTGAGACCCAGTACTTC. This encodes CASSYWASGGETQYF.

This clonotype was observed many times. The rearrangement uses TRBV4-1 and TRBJ2-4; D is perhaps TRBD1 (6 bases). The length of the CDR3 is 15 residues. Germline V lookup: CDR1 MGHRA, CDR2 YSYEKL. V was shortened by 8 bases and J by 0 bases, with 14 bases between the two germline ends. The DNA for the CDR3 is TGCGCCAGCGCCGAGCTAGGGGGAGCCAAAAACATTCAGTACTTC. As protein: CASAELGGAKNIQYF.

Only a few counts were recorded for this clonotype. The gene calls are TRBV6-6 and TRBJ1-1, with D possibly matching TRBD1 (6 bases). CDR1 and CDR2 from the germline V gene are MNHNY and SVGAGI (reference sequence). The length of the CDR3 is 14 residues. V lost 2 bases and J lost 4, with 11 bases in between. CDR3 nucleotides: TGTGCCAGCAGTTACGGGGGCGTAAGCACTGAAGCTTTCTTT. This translates into CASSYGGVSTEAFF.

The rearrangement links TRBV6-2 or TRBV6-3 to TRBJ1-1; the D gene is possibly TRBD1 (5 bases). This CDR3 is 14 amino acids long. Per the germline V gene, CDR1 is MNHEY and CDR2 is SVGEGT. The germline V and J ends were trimmed by 2 bases and 4 bases, with 11 bases remaining between them. The CDR3 nucleotides are TGTGCCAGCAGTTACGGGGGAGAGAGCACTGAAGCTTTCTTT. It specifies CASSYGGESTEAFF.

This clonotype was counted many times. CDR3 in amino acids: CASSSKTGGGDGYTF. For the CDR3, the DNA is TGTGCCAGCAGCTCCAAGACAGGGGGAGGAGATGGCTACACCTTC. This chain links TRBV12-3 or TRBV12-4 with TRBJ1-2, with TRBD1 identical over 9 bases. The CDR3 is 15 amino acids. V shed 6 bases, J shed 6 bases, and the junction held 11 bases outside the gene matches.

This sequence joins TRBV12-3 or TRBV12-4 and TRBJ1-1, with a tentative D call TRBD1 (5 bases). The CDR3 is 14 residues long. The V gene lost 6 bases and the J gene lost 4 bases, with 15 bases spanning the gap. CDR3 residues: CASRTQGRGTEAFF. CDR3 in DNA: TGTGCCAGCAGAACCCAGGGTCGGGGCACTGAAGCTTTCTTT.

A few counts support this clonotype. The gene calls are TRBV7-9 and TRBJ2-6; a possible D gene is TRBD1 (6 bases). V lost 8 bases and J lost 0, with 17 bases in between. CDR1 is SEHNR and CDR2 is FQNEAQ in the germline V gene (reference sequence). The CDR3 has 17 residues. The CDR3 DNA reads TGTGCCAGCGGGCGTGGACAGACGTTCTCTGGGGCCAACGTCCTGACTTTC. Its protein is CASGRGQTFSGANVLTF. The full variable domain, completed using reference TRBV7-9 and TRBJ2-6, is DTGVSQNPRHKITKRGQNVTFRCDPISEHNRLYWYRQTLGQGPEFLTYFQNEAQLEKSRLLSDRFSAERPKGSFSTLEIQRTEQGDSAMYLCASGRGQTFSGANVLTFGAGSRLTVL.

In this sample, this clonotype turned up many times. The V call is TRBV11-2, the J call TRBJ2-3; no definite D call. V lost 1 base, J lost 0 bases, and 11 bases lay in between. This CDR3 comprises 16 residues. Germline V gene sequence: CDR1 SGHAT, CDR2 FQNNGV. The CDR3 sequence: CASSLATGSSTDTQYF. Written as DNA, the CDR3 is TGTGCCAGCAGCTTAGCTACTGGGTCTAGCACAGATACGCAGTATTTT. The entire variable domain, with the rest obtained from reference TRBV11-2 and TRBJ2-3, is as follows: EAGVAQSPRYKIIEKRQSVAFWCNPISGHATLYWYQQILGQGPKLLIQFQNNGVVDDSQLPKDRFSAERLKGVDSTLKIQPAKLEDSAVYLCASSLATGSSTDTQYFGPGTRLTVL.

This clonotype occurred a few times. This chain uses TRBV5-1 with TRBJ2-3, with 7 bases lining up with TRBD1. The CDR3 is 16 amino acids. V was pared by 3 bases and J by 1 base, with 8 bases of the junction left unmatched. Germline V gene lookup returns CDR1 SGHRS and CDR2 YFSETQ. The CDR3 DNA follows: TGCGCCAGCAGCTCTCAGACAGGGCCGGGCACAGATACGCAGTATTTT. Translating gives CASSSQTGPGTDTQYF.

This clonotype was observed at least ten times. The rearrangement links TRBV12-3 or TRBV12-4 to TRBJ2-3; the D gene could be TRBD1 or TRBD2 (5 bases each). CDR3 length: 16 amino acids. Trimming took off 6 bases at V and 0 bases at J, with 16 bases between the two ends. CDR3 protein: CASRKGTASSTDTQYF. CDR3 bases: TGTGCCAGCAGGAAGGGGACGGCTTCTAGCACAGATACGCAGTATTTT.

This clonotype was picked up many times. This rearrangement joins TRBV9 to TRBJ2-2; D remains unclear. Germline V gene lookup returns CDR1 SGDLS and CDR2 YYNGEE. V was cut by 0 bases and J by 1 base, with 7 bases left in between. The CDR3 has 15 residues. CDR3 bases: TGTGCCAGCAGCGTAGCAGGAGAGAACACCGGGGAGCTGTTTTTT. It yields the protein CASSVAGENTGELFF.

V is TRBV12-3 or TRBV12-4 and J is TRBJ2-5; 10 bases are a match to TRBD2. The CDR3 is made up of 14 amino acids. V shed 3 bases, J shed 7 bases, and the junction held 5 bases outside the gene matches. The CDR3 is CASSLLAGARTQYF. The CDR3 DNA reads as TGTGCCAGCAGTTTGCTAGCGGGGGCGCGGACCCAGTACTTC.

This clonotype was seen ten or more times. The V and J genes are TRBV12-3 or TRBV12-4 and TRBJ2-6, with a tentative D call TRBD1 (5 bases). The V end lost 6 bases, the J end lost 2 bases, and 5 bases lay between the germline ends. This CDR3 is built from 13 residues. CDR3 in DNA: TGTGCCAGCAGGACAGCTGGGGCCAACGTCCTGACTTTC. Its translation is CASRTAGANVLTF.

In its sample, this clonotype was seen a few times. The rearrangement uses TRBV27 and TRBJ2-1; TRBD2 aligns across 11 bases. CDR1 and CDR2 from the germline V gene are MNHEY and SMNVEV (reference sequence). The trim removed 6 bases at V and 14 bases at J, leaving 12 bases unmatched. The CDR3 extends over 14 amino acids. The CDR3 DNA reads as TGTGCCAGCAGGGGAGTAACTAGCGGGGGCCAGGAGTTCTTC. Amino acid sequence: CASRGVTSGGQEFF.

This clonotype was seen only a few times. This sequence joins TRBV27 and TRBJ1-6; 7 bases align to TRBD1. The CDR3 totals 15 residues. The germline V gene encodes CDR1 MNHEY and CDR2 SMNVEV (reference sequence). V lost 6 bases and J lost 4; bases outside the gene matches: 6. The CDR3 nucleotides are TGTGCCAGCAGGATGACAGGGTATTATAATTCACCCCTCCACTTT. Protein sequence: CASRMTGYYNSPLHF.

V usage is TRBV7-3 and J usage is TRBJ1-1; possibly TRBD1 for D (5 bases). The CDR3 sequence is 15 residues long. Germline V gene lookup returns CDR1 SGHTA and CDR2 FQGTGA. The V and J ends lost 5 bases and 6 bases respectively, with 19 bases between them. CDR3 in DNA: TGTGCCAGCAGCCCCGTGGGAAGGGGAAGTTCTGAAGCTTTCTTT. Amino acids: CASSPVGRGSSEAFF.

In this sample, this clonotype turned up many times. The rearrangement uses TRBV20-1 and TRBJ2-5, with D perhaps TRBD2 (6 bases). This CDR3 comprises 13 residues. Germline values: CDR1 DFQATT, CDR2 SNEGSKA (reference sequence). V shed 5 bases and J shed 2 bases, with 12 bases lying between them. The CDR3 nucleotides are TGCAGTGCTTACGCGGGACGGCAAGAGACCCAGTACTTC. Amino acid sequence: CSAYAGRQETQYF.

The table lists this clonotype with a few counts. The chain combines TRBV9 with TRBJ2-7, with D possibly being TRBD2 (5 bases). Germline assignment: CDR1 SGDLS and CDR2 YYNGEE. This CDR3 region has 12 residues. V was trimmed by 3 bases and J by 6 bases, leaving 10 bases between them. The CDR3: CASSGQSGEQYF. The CDR3 DNA reads as TGTGCCAGCAGCGGACAAAGCGGCGAGCAGTACTTC.

The V gene is TRBV7-9, the J gene TRBJ1-5; 8 positions match TRBD1. The J segment lost 8 bases and the V segment lost 4 bases, leaving 13 bases of the junction unmatched. Germline V lookup: CDR1 SEHNR, CDR2 FQNEAQ (reference sequence). This CDR3 is 16 amino acids long. The CDR3 DNA is TGTGCCAGCAGCTCTTTCAGGGGGCGAGGACATGAGCCCCAGCATTTT. Amino acids: CASSSFRGRGHEPQHF.

This clonotype occurred many times. The V call is TRBV6-5, the J call TRBJ2-7, with 11 nucleotides matching TRBD1. Per the germline V gene, CDR1 is MNHEY and CDR2 is SVGAGI. V was clipped by 5 bases and J by 2 bases; unmatched bases: 8. This CDR3 region has 16 residues. CDR3 coding DNA: TGTGCCAGCAGTCGGGGAAGGACAGGGGGCACCTACGAGCAGTACTTC. It is translated as CASSRGRTGGTYEQYF.

The chain joins TRBV5-1 to TRBJ1-1; D uncertain. Germline V CDR1 and CDR2: SGHRS, YFSETQ. The CDR3 extends over 14 amino acids. The V and J ends lost 3 bases and 2 bases respectively, with 11 bases between them. CDR3 sequence reads: CASSWLNANTEAFF. The CDR3, as DNA: TGCGCCAGCAGCTGGTTAAATGCCAACACTGAAGCTTTCTTT.

There are a few counts of this clonotype. The chain links TRBV4-2 to TRBJ2-1, with D perhaps given as TRBD1 or TRBD2 (6 bases each). V gave up 0 bases and J gave up 0 bases, with 12 bases separating them. The length of the CDR3 is 17 residues. CDR1 and CDR2 (germline): LGHNA, YNFKEQ. CDR3 in DNA: TGTGCCAGCAGCCAAGAAAGGGGGGCCTTCTCCTACAATGAGCAGTTCTTC. Its protein is CASSQERGAFSYNEQFF.

This clonotype was recorded many times. The chain links TRBV9 to TRBJ2-2; a weak D match, TRBD1 (5 bases). Germline V gene lookup returns CDR1 SGDLS and CDR2 YYNGEE. The V end lost 5 bases, the J end lost 4 bases, and 15 bases lay between the germline ends. The CDR3 has 15 amino acids. The CDR3 here is CASSLGQGFTGELFF. The CDR3 nucleotides are TGTGCCAGCAGTCTGGGGCAGGGATTCACCGGGGAGCTGTTTTTT.